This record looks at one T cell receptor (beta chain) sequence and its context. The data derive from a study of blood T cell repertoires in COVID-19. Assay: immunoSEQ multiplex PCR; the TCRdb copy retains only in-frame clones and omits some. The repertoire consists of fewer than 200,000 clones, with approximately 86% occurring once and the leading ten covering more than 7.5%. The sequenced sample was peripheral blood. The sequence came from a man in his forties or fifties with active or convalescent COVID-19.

The CDR3, as DNA: TGCGCCAGCAGTGAGTACAATAACTACGAGCAGTACTTC. Encoded protein: CASSEYNNYEQYF. J is TRBJ2-7 and V is TRBV10-2; D is uncertain. The germline gives CDR1 WSHSY, CDR2 SAAADI. V lost 1 base to trimming and J lost 3 bases, with 7 bases between them. The CDR3 totals 13 residues.